One sample yielded the 4 T cell receptor beta chains listed below, sequenced in a study of CD8 T cells in Susac syndrome. Random hexamers primed reverse transcription of 0.5 to 1 ug RNA. TCRdb reprocessed the immunoSEQ multiplex PCR reads via MiXCR and lists one record per CDR3 protein. The data show about 240,000 distinct CDR3 sequences, with roughly 95% seen just once and under 0.12% held by the top ten. The sequenced material came from CD4+ T cells from PBMCs. Receptors were obtained from a human donor with Susac syndrome.

The CDR3 region is CSARTNGRTYNEQFF. CDR3 in DNA: TGCAGTGCGCGGACTAACGGGAGGACATACAATGAGCAGTTCTTC. V gene TRBV20-1 combines with J gene TRBJ2-1, with 7 bases aligning to TRBD2. V lost 6 bases, J lost 4 bases, and 12 bases stayed unmatched. The CDR3 runs to 15 residues. The germline V gene encodes CDR1 DFQATT and CDR2 SNEGSKA (reference sequence).

This clonotype was seen only a few times. The chain links TRBV19 to TRBJ1-2; 7 bases agree with TRBD1. Germline V lookup: CDR1 LNHDA, CDR2 SQIVND (reference sequence). The CDR3 spans 13 residues. Germline trimming cut 5 bases from V and 5 bases from J; bases unmatched to any gene: 5. The DNA of the CDR3 is TGTGCCAGTAGTTGGGACAGCTCTTATGGCTACACCTTC. It yields the protein CASSWDSSYGYTF.

This chain uses TRBV11-3 with TRBJ2-5; a possible D gene is TRBD2 (5 bases). The length of the CDR3 is 15 residues. CDR1 is SGHNT, CDR2 YENEEA, per germline. Trimming left V 1 base short and J 4 bases short, with 13 bases between. The CDR3 reads CASSLGAEGAETQYF. The CDR3 nucleotides read TGTGCCAGCAGCTTAGGAGCAGAGGGAGCAGAGACCCAGTACTTC.

V is TRBV18 and J is TRBJ1-2; D is undetermined. Trimming took off 1 base at V and 3 bases at J, with 9 bases between the two ends. Germline values: CDR1 KGHSH, CDR2 LQKENI. The CDR3 is made up of 14 amino acids. The chain's CDR3 is CASSPQENDYGYTF. DNA for the CDR3: TGTGCCAGCTCACCACAGGAAAATGACTATGGCTACACCTTC.